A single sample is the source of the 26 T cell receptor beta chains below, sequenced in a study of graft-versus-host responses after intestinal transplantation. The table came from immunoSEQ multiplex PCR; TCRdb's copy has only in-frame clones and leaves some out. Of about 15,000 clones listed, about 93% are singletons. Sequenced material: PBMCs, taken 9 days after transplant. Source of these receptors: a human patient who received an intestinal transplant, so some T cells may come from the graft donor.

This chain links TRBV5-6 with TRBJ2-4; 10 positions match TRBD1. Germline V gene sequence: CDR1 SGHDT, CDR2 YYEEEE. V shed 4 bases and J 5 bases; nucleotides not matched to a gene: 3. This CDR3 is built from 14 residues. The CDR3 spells CASSRGQGQNIQYF. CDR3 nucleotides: TGTGCCAGCAGCCGGGGACAGGGGCAAAACATTCAGTACTTC. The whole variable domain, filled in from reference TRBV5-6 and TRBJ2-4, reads DAGVTQSPTHLIKTRGQQVTLRCSPKSGHDTVSWYQQALGQGPQFIFQYYEEEERQRGNFPDRFSGHQFPNYSSELNVNALLLGDSALYLCASSRGQGQNIQYFGAGTRLSVL.

This chain's CDR3 is CASSPAGSTEAFF. CDR3 bases: TGTGCCAGCAGTCCCGCAGGGAGCACTGAAGCTTTCTTT. V usage is TRBV27 and J usage is TRBJ1-1, with D tentatively TRBD1 (5 bases). Looked up from germline, CDR1 is MNHEY and CDR2 is SMNVEV (reference sequence). V lost 5 bases, J lost 4 bases, and 11 bases lay in between. The CDR3 consists of 13 residues.

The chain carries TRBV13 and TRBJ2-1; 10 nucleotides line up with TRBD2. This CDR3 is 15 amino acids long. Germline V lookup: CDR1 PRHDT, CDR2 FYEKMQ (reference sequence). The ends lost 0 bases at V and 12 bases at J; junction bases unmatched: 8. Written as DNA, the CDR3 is TGTGCCAGCAGCTTAGGCCTCGAGCGGGAGGGGGGGCAGTTCTTC. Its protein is CASSLGLEREGGQFF.

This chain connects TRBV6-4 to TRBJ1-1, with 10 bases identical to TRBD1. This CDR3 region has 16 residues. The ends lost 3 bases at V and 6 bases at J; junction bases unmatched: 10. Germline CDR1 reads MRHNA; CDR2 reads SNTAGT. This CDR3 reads CASSDKAGTGVSEAFF. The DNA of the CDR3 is TGTGCCAGCAGTGATAAAGCCGGGACAGGGGTCTCTGAAGCTTTCTTT.

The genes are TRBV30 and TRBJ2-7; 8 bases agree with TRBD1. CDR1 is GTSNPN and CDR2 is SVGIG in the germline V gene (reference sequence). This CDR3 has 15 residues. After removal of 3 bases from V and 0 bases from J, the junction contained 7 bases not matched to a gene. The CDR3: CAWRDTGGSSYEQYF. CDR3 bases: TGTGCCTGGAGAGATACAGGGGGAAGCTCCTACGAGCAGTACTTC.

CDR3 in amino acids: CASSASTATDTQYF. In DNA form, the CDR3 reads TGTGCCAGCAGCGCTAGTACGGCCACAGATACGCAGTATTTT. This sequence joins TRBV9 and TRBJ2-3; unclear D gene. V shed 3 bases and J shed 2 bases, with 10 bases lying between them. Germline CDR1 SGDLS, CDR2 YYNGEE. This CDR3 comprises 14 residues. Complete variable domain (other parts from reference TRBV9 and TRBJ2-3): DSGVTQTPKHLITATGQRVTLRCSPRSGDLSVYWYQQSLDQGLQFLIQYYNGEERAKGNILERFSAQQFPDLHSELNLSSLELGDSALYFCASSASTATDTQYFGPGTRLTVL.

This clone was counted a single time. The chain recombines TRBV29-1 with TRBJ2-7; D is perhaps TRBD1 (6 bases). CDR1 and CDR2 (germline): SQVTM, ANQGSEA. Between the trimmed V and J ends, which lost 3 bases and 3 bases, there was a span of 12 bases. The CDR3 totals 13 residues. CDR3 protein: CSVEARDNYEQYF. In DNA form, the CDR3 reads TGCAGCGTTGAGGCCCGGGACAACTACGAGCAGTACTTC.

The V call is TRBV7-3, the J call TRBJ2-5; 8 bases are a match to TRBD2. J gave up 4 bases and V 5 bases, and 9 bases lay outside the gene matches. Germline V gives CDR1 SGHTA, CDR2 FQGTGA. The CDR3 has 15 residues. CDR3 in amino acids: CASSPSGGGLETQYF. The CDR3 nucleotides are TGTGCCAGCAGCCCATCCGGGGGGGGGCTAGAGACCCAGTACTTC.

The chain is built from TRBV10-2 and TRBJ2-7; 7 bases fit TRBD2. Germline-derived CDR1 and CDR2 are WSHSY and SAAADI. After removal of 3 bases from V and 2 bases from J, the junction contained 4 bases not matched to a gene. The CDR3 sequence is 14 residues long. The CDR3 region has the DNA TGCGCCAGCAGTGAATGGGAGGGCCCCTACGAGCAGTACTTC. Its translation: CASSEWEGPYEQYF.

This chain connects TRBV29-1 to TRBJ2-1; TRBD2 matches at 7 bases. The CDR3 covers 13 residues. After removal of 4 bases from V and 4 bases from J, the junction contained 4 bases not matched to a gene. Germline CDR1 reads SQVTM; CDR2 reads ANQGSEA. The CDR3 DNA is TGCAGCGTTGGACTAGCTGGGTACAATGAGCAGTTCTTC. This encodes CSVGLAGYNEQFF.

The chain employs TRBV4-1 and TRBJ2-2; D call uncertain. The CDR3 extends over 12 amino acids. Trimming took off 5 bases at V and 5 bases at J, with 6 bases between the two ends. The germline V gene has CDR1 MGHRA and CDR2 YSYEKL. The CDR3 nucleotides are TGCGCCAGCAGCGGGGATACCGGGGAGCTGTTTTTT. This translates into CASSGDTGELFF.

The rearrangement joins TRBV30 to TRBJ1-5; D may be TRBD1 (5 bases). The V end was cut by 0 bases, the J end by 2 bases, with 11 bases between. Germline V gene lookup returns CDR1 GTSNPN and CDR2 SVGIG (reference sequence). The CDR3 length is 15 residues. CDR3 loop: CAWSVPGVGNQPQHF. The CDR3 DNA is TGTGCCTGGAGTGTACCGGGGGTAGGCAATCAGCCCCAGCATTTT.

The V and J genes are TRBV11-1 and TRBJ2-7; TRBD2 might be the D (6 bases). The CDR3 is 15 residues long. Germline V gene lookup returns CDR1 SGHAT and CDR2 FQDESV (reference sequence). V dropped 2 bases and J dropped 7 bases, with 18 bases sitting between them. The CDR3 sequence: CASSLTASELMEQYF. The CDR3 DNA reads TGTGCCAGCAGCTTAACGGCTAGCGAACTTATGGAGCAGTACTTC.

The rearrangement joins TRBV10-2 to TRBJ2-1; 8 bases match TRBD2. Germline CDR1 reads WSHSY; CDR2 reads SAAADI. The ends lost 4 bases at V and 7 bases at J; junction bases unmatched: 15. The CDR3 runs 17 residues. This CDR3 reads CASSGVEQGLGMNEQFF. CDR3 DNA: TGCGCCAGCAGTGGGGTCGAACAGGGACTAGGAATGAATGAGCAGTTCTTC.

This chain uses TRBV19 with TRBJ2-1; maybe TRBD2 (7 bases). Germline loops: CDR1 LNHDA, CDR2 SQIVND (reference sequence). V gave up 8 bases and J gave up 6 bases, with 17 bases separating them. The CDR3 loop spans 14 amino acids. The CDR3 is CASGRGVGGNEQFF. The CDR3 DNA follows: TGTGCCAGTGGTCGGGGGGTAGGGGGCAATGAGCAGTTCTTC.

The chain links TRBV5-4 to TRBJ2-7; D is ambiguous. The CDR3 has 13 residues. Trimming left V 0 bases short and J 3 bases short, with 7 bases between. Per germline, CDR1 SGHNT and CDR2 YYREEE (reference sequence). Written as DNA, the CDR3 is TGTGCCAGCAGCTTGGAACAGTACTACGAGCAGTACTTC. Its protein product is CASSLEQYYEQYF.

The DNA of the CDR3 is TGTGCCAGCAGTTTCGCCGGGCCCTTGGGCACTGAAGCTTTCTTT. Residues: CASSFAGPLGTEAFF. The chain is built from TRBV6-5 and TRBJ1-1; unclear D gene. Germline CDR1 and CDR2: MNHEY and SVGAGI. V was trimmed by 4 bases and J by 4 bases, leaving 16 bases between them. The CDR3 is 15 amino acids.

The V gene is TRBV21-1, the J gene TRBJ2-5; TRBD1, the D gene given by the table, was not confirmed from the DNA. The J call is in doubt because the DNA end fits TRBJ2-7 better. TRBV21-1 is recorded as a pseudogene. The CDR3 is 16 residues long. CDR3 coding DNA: TGTGCCAGCAGCAAAGATCCGGGACAGGGAGGCTACGAGCAGTACTTC. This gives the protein CASSKDPGQGGYEQYF.

CDR3 nucleotide sequence: TGCGCCAGCAGCCGCGACTTAAATCAGCCCCAGCATTTT. Translation: CASSRDLNQPQHF. V gene TRBV4-1 combines with J gene TRBJ1-5; D not certain. The germline V and J ends were trimmed by 4 bases and 4 bases, with 8 bases remaining between them. Germline lookup yields CDR1 MGHRA and CDR2 YSYEKL. The CDR3 has 13 amino acids.

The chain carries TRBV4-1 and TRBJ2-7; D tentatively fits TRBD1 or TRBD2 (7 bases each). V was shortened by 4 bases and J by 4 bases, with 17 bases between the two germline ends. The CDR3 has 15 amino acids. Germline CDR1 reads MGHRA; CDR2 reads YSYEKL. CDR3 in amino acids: CASSPYREGAYEQYF. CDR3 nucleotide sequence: TGCGCCAGCAGCCCGTACAGGGAGGGGGCTTACGAGCAGTACTTC.

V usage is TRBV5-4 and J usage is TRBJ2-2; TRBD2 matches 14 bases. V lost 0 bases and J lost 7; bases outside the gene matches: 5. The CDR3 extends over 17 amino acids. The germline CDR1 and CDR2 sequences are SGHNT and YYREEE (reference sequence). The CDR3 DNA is TGTGCCAGCAGCTTGGGACTAGCGGGAGGGCAAGGCGGGGAGCTGTTTTTT. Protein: CASSLGLAGGQGGELFF.

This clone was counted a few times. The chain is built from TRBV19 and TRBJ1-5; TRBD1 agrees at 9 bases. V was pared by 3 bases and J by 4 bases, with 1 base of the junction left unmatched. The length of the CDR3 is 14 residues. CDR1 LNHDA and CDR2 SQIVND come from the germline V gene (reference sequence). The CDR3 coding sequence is TGTGCCAGTAGTATTGGGACAGGGAATCAGCCCCAGCATTTT. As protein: CASSIGTGNQPQHF.

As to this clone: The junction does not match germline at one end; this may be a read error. The CDR3 loop reads CASTLRRRSNAGELFF. For the CDR3, the DNA is TGTGCCAGCACCCTTCGGCGACGGTCGAACGCCGGGGAGCTGTTTTTT. The chain has TRBV28 and TRBJ2-2; no reliable D call. In germline, CDR1 is MDHEN, CDR2 SYDVKM. CDR3 size: 16 residues.

The CDR3 DNA sequence: TGCGCCAGCAGTGAGAGGGCGAACAATGAGCAGTTCTTC. Its protein product is CASSERANNEQFF. The rearrangement uses TRBV10-1 and TRBJ2-1; unclear D gene. Trimming pared 2 bases from V and 5 bases from J, leaving 7 bases between. This CDR3 spans 13 amino acids. Germline assignment: CDR1 WNHNN and CDR2 SYGVQD (reference sequence).

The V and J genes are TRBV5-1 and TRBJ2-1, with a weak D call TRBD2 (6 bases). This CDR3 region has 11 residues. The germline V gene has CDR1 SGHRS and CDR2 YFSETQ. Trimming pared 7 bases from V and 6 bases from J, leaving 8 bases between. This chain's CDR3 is CASQEGNEQFF. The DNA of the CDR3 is TGCGCCAGCCAGGAGGGCAATGAGCAGTTCTTC.

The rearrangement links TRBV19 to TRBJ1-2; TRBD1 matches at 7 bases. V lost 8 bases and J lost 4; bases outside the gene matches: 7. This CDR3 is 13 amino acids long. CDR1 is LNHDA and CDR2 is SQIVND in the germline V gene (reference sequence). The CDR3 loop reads CASLGQRFYGYTF. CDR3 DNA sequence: TGTGCCAGTCTGGGACAGCGATTCTATGGCTACACCTTC.